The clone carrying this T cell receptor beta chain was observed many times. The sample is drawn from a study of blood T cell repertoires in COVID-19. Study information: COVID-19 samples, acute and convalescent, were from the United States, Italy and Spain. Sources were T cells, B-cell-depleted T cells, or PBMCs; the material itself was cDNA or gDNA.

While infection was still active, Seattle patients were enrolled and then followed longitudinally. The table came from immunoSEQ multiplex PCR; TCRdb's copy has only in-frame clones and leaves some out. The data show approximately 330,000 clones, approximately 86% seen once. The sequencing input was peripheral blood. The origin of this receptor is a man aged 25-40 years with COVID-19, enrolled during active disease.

The CDR3 loop reads CASRGESAYEQYF. CDR3 nucleotide sequence: TGCGCCAGCAGAGGGGAATCAGCCTACGAGCAGTACTTC. The genes are TRBV5-1 and TRBJ2-7, with a weak D call TRBD1 (5 bases). The CDR3 extends over 13 amino acids. V shed 5 bases and J shed 2 bases, with 11 bases lying between them. Germline V CDR1 and CDR2: SGHRS, YFSETQ.